These 27 T cell receptor beta chains originate from one sample sequenced in a study of OX40 agonist ivuxolimab in advanced cancers. TCRdb's table, derived via immunoSEQ multiplex PCR, lists solely in-frame clones and lacks some. The data show over 25,000 clones, around four fifths seen once. Sequencing used CD4+ or CD8+ T cells sorted from blood, obtained in a trial of the OX40 agonist ivuxolimab. Receptors were obtained from an adult with an advanced solid tumor such as melanoma, head and neck, liver or kidney cancer.

Only one count was recorded for this clone. The rearrangement joins TRBV5-6 to TRBJ1-1; D remains ambiguous. Germline V CDR1 and CDR2: SGHDT, YYEEEE. The CDR3 has 12 amino acids. V lost 4 bases and J 3 bases, leaving 7 bases between the germline ends. CDR3 loop: CASSRQDTEAFF. CDR3 sequence (DNA): TGTGCCAGCAGCCGTCAGGACACTGAAGCTTTCTTT.

The rearrangement joins TRBV6-5 to TRBJ2-1; 7 bases agree with TRBD2. Germline CDR1 MNHEY, CDR2 SVGAGI. This CDR3 has 14 amino acids. Unmatched junction bases numbered 5, after V lost 5 bases and J lost 4 bases. CDR3 amino acids: CASSRREGYNEQFF. CDR3 nucleotide sequence: TGTGCCAGCAGTAGGAGGGAGGGGTACAATGAGCAGTTCTTC.

This chain uses TRBV15 with TRBJ2-1, with D perhaps matching TRBD2 (5 bases). Trimming pared 0 bases from V and 4 bases from J, leaving 13 bases between. The germline CDR1 and CDR2 sequences are LNHNV and YYDKDF (reference sequence). The CDR3 consists of 16 residues. The CDR3 loop reads CATSRDSPGSYNEQFF. The CDR3 DNA sequence: TGTGCCACCAGCAGAGATAGCCCGGGATCGTACAATGAGCAGTTCTTC.

The sample holds a few counts of this clone. The CDR3 loop reads CASSPRQGTYNEQFF. The CDR3 nucleotides read TGTGCCAGCAGCCCTCGACAGGGGACCTACAATGAGCAGTTCTTC. The V and J genes are TRBV7-3 and TRBJ2-1, with 8 bases matching TRBD1. Trimming at V came to 5 bases and at J to 2 bases, leaving 5 bases not matched to a gene. Germline V gene lookup returns CDR1 SGHTA and CDR2 FQGTGA. The CDR3 covers 15 residues.

This clone came up a few times. The V gene is TRBV5-4, the J gene TRBJ2-1; TRBD2 might be the D (5 bases). The CDR3 covers 17 residues. CDR1 is SGHNT, CDR2 YYREEE, per germline (reference sequence). V lost 4 bases to trimming and J lost 0 bases, with 17 bases between them. The CDR3 spells CASSRETVSYSYNEQFF. DNA of the CDR3: TGTGCCAGCAGCCGGGAAACAGTGAGCTACTCCTACAATGAGCAGTTCTTC.

This clone is medium-sized within its sample. The chain joins TRBV13 to TRBJ2-1; D may match TRBD1 or TRBD2 (5 bases each). CDR3 length: 12 residues. Germline assignment: CDR1 PRHDT and CDR2 FYEKMQ (reference sequence). V lost 5 bases to trimming and J lost 7 bases, with 9 bases between them. DNA for the CDR3: TGTGCCAGCAGCCAGAGGGGAAATGAGCAGTTCTTC. Its translation is CASSQRGNEQFF.

The chain recombines TRBV5-1 with TRBJ2-3; possibly TRBD1 for D (6 bases). The V gene lost 0 bases and the J gene lost 6 bases, with 8 bases spanning the gap. Germline CDR1 reads SGHRS; CDR2 reads YFSETQ. There are 13 residues in the CDR3. This CDR3 reads CASSLDRVDTQYF. CDR3 nucleotide sequence: TGCGCCAGCAGCTTGGACAGGGTCGATACGCAGTATTTT.

The chain is built from TRBV4-2 and TRBJ2-7; D is unclear. Germline V CDR1 and CDR2: LGHNA, YNFKEQ. This CDR3 is built from 14 residues. The ends were cut back, 3 bases at V and 0 bases at J, with 9 bases in the middle. The CDR3 DNA follows: TGTGCCAGCAGCCATACGGACGGCTCCTACGAGCAGTACTTC. Protein: CASSHTDGSYEQYF.

J is TRBJ2-7 and V is TRBV13; 7 bases align to TRBD2. CDR1 is PRHDT and CDR2 is FYEKMQ in the germline V gene (reference sequence). V lost 2 bases to trimming and J lost 3 bases; unmatched junction nucleotides: 7. The CDR3 extends over 15 amino acids. The CDR3, as DNA: TGTGCCAGCAGCTTATCCTTGGGAGGGGACTACGAGCAGTACTTC. Protein sequence: CASSLSLGGDYEQYF.

V usage is TRBV13 and J usage is TRBJ2-3; 9 bases agree with TRBD2. In germline, CDR1 is PRHDT, CDR2 FYEKMQ (reference sequence). Trimming removed 3 bases from V and 0 bases from J; junction bases left unmatched: 10. This CDR3 spans 18 amino acids. CDR3 residues: CASSLVLGGRESTDTQYF. The CDR3 nucleotides read TGTGCCAGCAGCTTGGTGTTGGGCGGGAGGGAAAGCACAGATACGCAGTATTTT.

This chain uses TRBV11-2 with TRBJ1-1, with no clear D. Trimming removed 3 bases from V and 2 bases from J, with 10 bases in between. The CDR3 totals 14 residues. Germline V gene lookup returns CDR1 SGHAT and CDR2 FQNNGV. The CDR3 nucleotides are TGTGCCAGCAGCTTGTTACGCCGAAACACTGAAGCTTTCTTT. Amino acids: CASSLLRRNTEAFF.

The rearrangement joins TRBV7-6 to TRBJ1-1; D is ambiguous. Germline V CDR1 and CDR2: SGHVS, FNYEAQ. The V gene lost 5 bases and the J gene lost 1 base, with 11 bases spanning the gap. This CDR3 is 14 amino acids long. The CDR3: CASSHDDGNTEAFF. The CDR3 DNA follows: TGTGCCAGCAGCCATGACGACGGGAACACTGAAGCTTTCTTT.

V and J are TRBV21-1 and TRBJ1-4; TRBD1 was called by the table and not checked on the DNA. TRBV21-1 is termed a pseudogene. This CDR3 has 16 residues. CDR3 DNA sequence: TGTGCCAGCAGCAAAGTAGGTGGGGACAGTAACGAAAAACTGTTTTTT. This translates into CASSKVGGDSNEKLFF.

V usage is TRBV27 and J usage is TRBJ1-3; the D is unclear. Per germline, CDR1 MNHEY and CDR2 SMNVEV (reference sequence). Trimming stripped 6 bases from V and 4 bases from J, with 4 bases between. This CDR3 is built from 11 residues. The CDR3 spells CASRSGNTIYF. CDR3 sequence (DNA): TGTGCCAGCAGGTCCGGAAACACCATATATTTT.

The chain carries TRBV2 and TRBJ2-3, with 11 nucleotides matching TRBD1. Germline V gene data show CDR1 as SNHLY and CDR2 as FYNNEI. This CDR3 has 14 amino acids. V shed 8 bases and J 9 bases; nucleotides not matched to a gene: 10. As DNA, the CDR3 is TGTGCCAGCGGACAGGGGGCCTCCTCCACGACGCAGTATTTT. This translates into CASGQGASSTTQYF.

This clone was counted between two and nine times. This chain links TRBV27 with TRBJ1-1, with D hard to call. CDR1 and CDR2 (germline): MNHEY, SMNVEV (reference sequence). Trimming shortened V by 3 bases and J by 0 bases, and 8 bases separated the two germline ends. This CDR3 comprises 14 residues. The CDR3 DNA follows: TGTGCCAGCAGTTTGCTACGGTTGAACACTGAAGCTTTCTTT. It codes for CASSLLRLNTEAFF.

The chain joins TRBV6-1 to TRBJ2-1; D possibly corresponds to TRBD2 (6 bases). Germline CDR1 is MNHNS and CDR2 is SASEGT. The CDR3 spans 14 residues. With 4 bases removed from V and 7 bases from J, the gap between germline ends came to 14 bases. DNA of the CDR3: TGTGCCAGCAGTGTAAGACTAGGCTATAATGAGCAGTTCTTC. The encoded protein is CASSVRLGYNEQFF.

The CDR3 protein is CSVEGTGAYEQYF. CDR3 in DNA: TGCAGCGTTGAAGGGACAGGGGCCTACGAGCAGTACTTC. The chain links TRBV29-1 to TRBJ2-7; 9 bases are a match to TRBD1. Germline V CDR1 and CDR2: SQVTM, ANQGSEA. With V trimmed by 1 base and J by 2 bases, 0 bases remained unmatched. The CDR3 is made up of 13 amino acids.

This chain uses TRBV15 with TRBJ1-5; D remains unclear. V was clipped by 3 bases and J by 5 bases, with 11 bases between them. The CDR3 contains 14 residues. Germline V gene lookup returns CDR1 LNHNV and CDR2 YYDKDF (reference sequence). The CDR3 spells CATSSYRTDQPQHF. The DNA for the CDR3 is TGTGCCACCAGCAGTTACCGGACGGATCAGCCCCAGCATTTT.

V and J are TRBV29-1 and TRBJ2-5; perhaps TRBD2 as D (7 bases). From germline, CDR1 is SQVTM and CDR2 ANQGSEA. V lost 0 bases to trimming and J lost 5 bases, with 13 bases between them. CDR3 length: 14 residues. The CDR3 nucleotides read TGCAGCGTTGAAGATGCGGGGGCCTGGGAGACCCAGTACTTC. The encoded protein is CSVEDAGAWETQYF.

This clone was found once. The J gene is TRBJ2-3, the V gene TRBV9, with D tentatively TRBD1 (5 bases). The germline CDR1 and CDR2 sequences are SGDLS and YYNGEE. The CDR3 is 17 residues long. V shed 3 bases and J shed 4 bases, with 21 bases lying between them. Written as DNA, the CDR3 is TGTGCCAGCAGCGGGGGAATTCGGGCAGGGTTGCCAGATACGCAGTATTTT. Protein product: CASSGGIRAGLPDTQYF.

This chain connects TRBV9 to TRBJ1-1; 10 nucleotides align to TRBD1. The J segment lost 3 bases and the V segment lost 4 bases, leaving 6 bases of the junction unmatched. Germline V lookup: CDR1 SGDLS, CDR2 YYNGEE. This CDR3 is built from 15 residues. DNA of the CDR3: TGTGCCAGCAGCCTCCGACAGGGGGCGGACACTGAAGCTTTCTTT. Protein: CASSLRQGADTEAFF. The full variable domain, completed using reference TRBV9 and TRBJ1-1, is DSGVTQTPKHLITATGQRVTLRCSPRSGDLSVYWYQQSLDQGLQFLIQYYNGEERAKGNILERFSAQQFPDLHSELNLSSLELGDSALYFCASSLRQGADTEAFFGQGTRLTVV.

The V gene is TRBV28, the J gene TRBJ1-4; TRBD1 might be the D (6 bases). V was shortened by 1 base and J by 0 bases, with 6 bases between the two germline ends. Germline-derived CDR1 and CDR2 are MDHEN and SYDVKM. The CDR3 is made up of 15 amino acids. The CDR3 nucleotides read TGTGCCAGCAGTTTATACAGGGCAACTAATGAAAAACTGTTTTTT. Its protein product is CASSLYRATNEKLFF.

The chain employs TRBV18 and TRBJ2-7, with a possible D match to TRBD1 (5 bases). In germline, CDR1 is KGHSH, CDR2 LQKENI. V was clipped by 6 bases and J by 0 bases, with 9 bases between them. The CDR3 consists of 13 residues. The CDR3 region is CASSGPVSYEQYF. CDR3 DNA: TGTGCCAGCTCGGGGCCAGTCTCCTACGAGCAGTACTTC.

V gene TRBV30 combines with J gene TRBJ2-3; no reliable D call. The CDR3 consists of 13 residues. The germline gives CDR1 GTSNPN, CDR2 SVGIG (reference sequence). Trimming cost V 6 bases and J 0 bases, with 10 bases left between them. The chain's CDR3 is CACPVSSTDTQYF. The CDR3 region has the DNA TGTGCCTGCCCGGTTTCTAGCACAGATACGCAGTATTTT.

The count of this clone is one. The rearrangement links TRBV28 to TRBJ2-5; unclear D gene. CDR1 is MDHEN, CDR2 SYDVKM, per germline. V lost 5 bases and J lost 5, with 12 bases in between. The length of the CDR3 is 13 residues. In DNA form, the CDR3 reads TGTGCCAGCAGTCCCCCCGATGAGGAGACCCAGTACTTC. Amino acids: CASSPPDEETQYF.

This chain joins TRBV28 and TRBJ2-7; D is unclear. Per germline, CDR1 MDHEN and CDR2 SYDVKM. There are 14 residues in the CDR3. The V end was cut by 3 bases, the J end by 5 bases, with 14 bases between. This CDR3 is CASSFSNSPHEQYF. The CDR3 DNA is TGTGCCAGCAGTTTTTCCAACAGCCCTCACGAGCAGTACTTC. The variable domain in full, with the rest retrieved from reference TRBV28 and TRBJ2-7, is DVKVTQSSRYLVKRTGEKVFLECVQDMDHENMFWYRQDPGLGLRLIYFSYDVKMKEKGDIPEGYSVSREKKERFSLILESASTNQTSMYLCASSFSNSPHEQYFGPGTRLTVT.